This T cell receptor (beta chain) was recorded in a study of shared T cell receptors in the human thymus. Trimming cost V 10 bases and J 7 bases, with 20 bases left between them. The CDR3 loop spans 14 amino acids. Looked up from germline, CDR1 is MGHDK and CDR2 is SYGVNS. Here immunoSEQ multiplex PCR was the method, and the copy in TCRdb shows in-frame clones only, minus some. Here the sample spans hundreds of thousands of clones, roughly 90% being singletons. This same sample was also taken into another study, of human thymus T cells. According to that study: Highly overlapping thymic repertoires in unrelated individuals were reported by related research.

The gene calls are TRBV25-1 and TRBJ1-5; D is undetermined. The clonotype comes from a boy under two years old with a congenital heart defect. Material for sequencing was thymocytes. In DNA, the CDR3 is TGTGCCATCCTTAACCGGGAGAGAGGACAGCCCCAGCATTTT. Translating it yields CAILNRERGQPQHF. The variable domain in full, with the rest retrieved from reference TRBV25-1 and TRBJ1-5, is EADIYQTPRYLVIGTGKKITLECSQTMGHDKMYWYQQDPGMELHLIHYSYGVNSTEKGDLSSESTVSRIRTEHFPLTLESARPSHTSQYLCAILNRERGQPQHFGDGTRLSIL.